This T cell receptor (beta chain) was recorded in a study of technical replicates of blood from a handful of donors. In this sample, this clone turned up a few times. Some clones are missing from TCRdb's copy, which holds only in-frame ones; the method was immunoSEQ multiplex PCR. This sample has under 90,000 clones, with about 95% found just once. Sequenced material: T cells isolated from PBMCs. This TCR was recovered from a human donor in good health.

In nucleotides, the CDR3 is TGTGCCAGTAGTATAAATCAGGGGCGGAGGGATACGCAGTATTTT. Amino acids: CASSINQGRRDTQYF. The J gene is TRBJ2-3, the V gene TRBV19, with D possibly being TRBD1 (6 bases). CDR1 and CDR2 (germline): LNHDA, SQIVND (reference sequence). Trimming left V 2 bases short and J 6 bases short, with 15 bases between. CDR3 length equals 15 residues.